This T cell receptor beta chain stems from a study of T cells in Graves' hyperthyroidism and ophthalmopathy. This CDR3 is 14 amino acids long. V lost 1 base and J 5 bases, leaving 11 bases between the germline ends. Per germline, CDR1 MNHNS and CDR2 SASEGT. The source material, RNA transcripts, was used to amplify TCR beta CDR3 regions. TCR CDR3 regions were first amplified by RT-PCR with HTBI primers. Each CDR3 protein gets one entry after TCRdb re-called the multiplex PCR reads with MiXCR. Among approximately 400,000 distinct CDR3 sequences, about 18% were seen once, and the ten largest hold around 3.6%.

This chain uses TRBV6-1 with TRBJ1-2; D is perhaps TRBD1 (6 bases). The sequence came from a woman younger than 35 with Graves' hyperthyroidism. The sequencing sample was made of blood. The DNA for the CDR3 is TGTGCCAGCAGTGAAGAGGGCAGGGGATATGGCTACACCTTC. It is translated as CASSEEGRGYGYTF.